The entry below gives a single TCR beta chain sequence along with its context. This sample was included in a study of blood T cell repertoires in COVID-19. Methods used by the authors: How many nucleated cells were present was estimated from reference gene primer amplification. TCRdb's copy holds only in-frame clones and misses some; the assay was immunoSEQ multiplex PCR. V, J and clone size reflect that table, while D and trimming were determined from the DNA. The table lists fewer than 300,000 clones, around 78% of them singletons, with 2% to 3% in the top ten. From germline, CDR1 is ENHRY and CDR2 SYGVKD. CDR3 length: 14 amino acids. Trimming took 4 bases from V and 6 from J; bases not matched to a gene: 7.

The receptor comes from a woman in her 70s with active or convalescent COVID-19. The sequenced sample consisted of peripheral blood. The rearrangement joins TRBV10-3 to TRBJ2-3; 7 bases are a match to TRBD2. CDR3 sequence (DNA): TGTGCCATCAGTGTAGTGGGGGGGGAGGATACGCAGTATTTT. Its translation is CAISVVGGEDTQYF.